The clone carrying this TCR beta chain has only one observation. V was clipped by 4 bases and J by 8 bases; unmatched bases: 13. This CDR3 comprises 16 residues. Per germline, CDR1 KGHDR and CDR2 SFDVKD. This sample is drawn from a study of blood T cell repertoires in COVID-19. In the study overall: PBMCs, B-cell-depleted T cells, or T cells were the source of the cDNA or gDNA that made up the material.

Method: immunoSEQ multiplex PCR; TCRdb's copy keeps in-frame clones and lacks some. This sample has about 180,000 clones, with 80% to 90% found just once. The TCR comes from a woman aged 70-85 years with COVID-19, enrolled during active disease. The sample was peripheral blood. The V and J genes are TRBV24-1 and TRBJ2-1; 7 bases map to TRBD2. The DNA for the CDR3 is TGTGCCACCAGTGACCCCTCAGGCGGGAGAAACCATGAGCAGTTCTTC. This sequence encodes CATSDPSGGRNHEQFF.